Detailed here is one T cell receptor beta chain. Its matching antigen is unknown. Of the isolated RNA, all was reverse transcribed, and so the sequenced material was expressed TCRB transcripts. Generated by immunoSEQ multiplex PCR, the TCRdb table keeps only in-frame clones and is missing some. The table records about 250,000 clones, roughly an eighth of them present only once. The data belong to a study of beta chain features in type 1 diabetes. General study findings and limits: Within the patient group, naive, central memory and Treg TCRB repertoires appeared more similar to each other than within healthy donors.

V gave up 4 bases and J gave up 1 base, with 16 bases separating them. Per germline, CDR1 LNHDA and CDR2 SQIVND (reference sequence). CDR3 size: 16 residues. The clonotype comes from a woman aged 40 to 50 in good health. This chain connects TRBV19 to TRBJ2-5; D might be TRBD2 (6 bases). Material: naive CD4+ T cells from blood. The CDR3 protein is CASSTSEPGLQETQYF. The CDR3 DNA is TGTGCCAGTAGTACTTCTGAACCGGGACTCCAAGAGACCCAGTACTTC.